The next 16 T cell receptor beta chains were all read from a single sample in a study of metastatic and nonmetastatic thyroid tumors. The entire patient cohort was treatment-naive prior to thyroid surgery. From the PCR reads, TCRdb re-called clones with MiXCR. The repertoire holds about 82,000 clones, roughly an eighth seen once, with approximately 8.8% in the top ten. Sequenced: tumor tissue. Every receptor here comes from a female donor with papillary thyroid cancer or a benign thyroid nodule (not recorded which). Some clones in this sample may be carry-over from other donors' samples.

Of note for this clone: The CDR3 ends on some other residue instead of the conserved phenylalanine or tryptophan, so this is likely a read error. No DNA is shown, since the ends of the CDR3 on it are uncertain; the CDR3 is the one TCRdb lists. The V gene is TRBV20-1, the J gene TRBJ2-5; the D segment call TRBD2 is taken from the table without a DNA check. Ends included, the CDR3 has 12 residues. CDR1 and CDR2 from the germline V gene are DFQATT and SNEGSKA (reference sequence). CDR3 protein: CSAETSWETEYS.

The sample holds many counts of this clone. V usage is TRBV25-1 and J usage is TRBJ2-7; D gene ambiguous. Per germline, CDR1 MGHDK and CDR2 SYGVNS. This CDR3 comprises 14 residues. Trimming pared 2 bases from V and 2 bases from J, leaving 10 bases between. Here the CDR3 DNA reads TGTGCCAGCAGTGAAGGCAAAGGGACCTACGAGCAGTACTTC. It specifies CASSEGKGTYEQYF.

This clone appeared a few times. A clone one base away is much larger, so this may be a read error. V usage is TRBV2 and J usage is TRBJ2-5; 8 positions match TRBD2. CDR3 length: 12 residues. Germline V lookup: CDR1 SNHLY, CDR2 FYNNEI. CDR3 coding DNA: TGTGCCAGCAGGGGACTAGGGGAGACCCATTACTTC. It translates to CASRGLGETHYF.

This clone was found many times. The chain recombines TRBV2 with TRBJ1-6; D possibly corresponds to TRBD1 (6 bases). Germline assignment: CDR1 SNHLY and CDR2 FYNNEI. The CDR3 is made up of 12 amino acids. Trimming cost V 7 bases and J 10 bases, with 11 bases left between them. CDR3 nucleotide sequence: TGTGCCAGCAAACAGGGCGGATCACCCCTCCACTTT. Translation: CASKQGGSPLHF.

This clone was recorded at least ten times. V usage is TRBV27 and J usage is TRBJ2-2; weak D call: TRBD1 (5 bases). V lost 4 bases and J lost 5, with 20 bases in between. The CDR3 contains 17 residues. The germline V gene has CDR1 MNHEY and CDR2 SMNVEV (reference sequence). The DNA of the CDR3 is TGTGCCAGCAGTTCCTATATTGGACATGGCGGAACCGGGGAGCTGTTTTTT. This translates into CASSSYIGHGGTGELFF.

Many counts were recorded for this clone. The rearrangement joins TRBV13 to TRBJ1-2; D unresolved. V was pared by 2 bases and J by 8 bases, with 9 bases between. CDR1 PRHDT and CDR2 FYEKMQ come from the germline V gene (reference sequence). The CDR3 runs to 12 residues. The CDR3 sequence: CASSLTGKGYTF. The CDR3, as DNA: TGTGCCAGCAGCTTAACGGGGAAGGGCTACACCTTC.

Ten or more counts support this clone. The chain carries TRBV4-1 and TRBJ2-5, with 7 positions matching TRBD1. CDR3 size: 16 residues. Germline-derived CDR1 and CDR2 are MGHRA and YSYEKL. With V trimmed by 1 base and J by 4 bases, 9 bases remained unmatched. The CDR3 loop is CASSQVHIQGRETQYF. CDR3 in DNA: TGCGCCAGCAGCCAAGTACATATACAGGGGCGAGAGACCCAGTACTTC.

V usage is TRBV27 and J usage is TRBJ2-7; 11 bases line up with TRBD2. The V segment lost 5 bases and the J segment 4 bases; nucleotides outside the gene matches: 16. The CDR3 is 18 residues long. Germline CDR1 reads MNHEY; CDR2 reads SMNVEV (reference sequence). This CDR3 reads CASSQAEGTSGAPYEQYF. CDR3 in DNA: TGTGCCAGCAGTCAGGCCGAGGGGACTAGCGGAGCCCCTTACGAGCAGTACTTC.

This clone was recorded many times. The gene calls are TRBV6-4 and TRBJ1-1; 12 bases map to TRBD1. The J segment lost 2 bases and the V segment lost 5 bases, leaving 15 bases of the junction unmatched. CDR1 is MRHNA and CDR2 is SNTAGT in the germline V gene. The CDR3 covers 19 residues. The CDR3 bases are TGTGCCAGCAGTCTGGGGACAGGGGGCTTCCACGGGGGTAACACTGAAGCTTTCTTT. Protein: CASSLGTGGFHGGNTEAFF.

This clone was seen at least ten times. The chain uses TRBV7-8 and TRBJ1-5; unclear D gene. There are 17 residues in the CDR3. Germline V gives CDR1 SGHVS, CDR2 FQNEAQ. Trimming left V 8 bases short and J 5 bases short, with 25 bases between. The CDR3 spells CASGGDWSLPPHQPQHF. For the CDR3, the DNA is TGTGCCAGCGGCGGGGATTGGTCCCTGCCCCCGCATCAGCCCCAGCATTTT.

This clone came up a few times. Possible read error: a much larger clone is one base away. The chain combines TRBV27 with TRBJ2-3; D is ambiguous. The germline CDR1 and CDR2 sequences are MNHEY and SMNVEV (reference sequence). V lost 7 bases and J lost 4, with 18 bases in between. This CDR3 contains 15 residues. The CDR3 here is CASIWARAIPDTQYF. The CDR3 nucleotides read TGTGCCAGCATCTGGGCTCGTGCCATACCAGATACGCAGTATTTT.

At least ten counts were recorded for this clone. This CDR3 is CSGLAGRGYNEQFF. The DNA for the CDR3 is TGCAGCGGATTAGCGGGGCGTGGGTACAATGAGCAGTTCTTC. The V call is TRBV29-1, the J call TRBJ2-1; 8 bases agree with TRBD2. The CDR3 runs 14 residues. V lost 7 bases and J lost 4; bases outside the gene matches: 9. CDR1 and CDR2 from the germline V gene are SQVTM and ANQGSEA.

This clone came up a few times. The sample has other DNA sequences that encode this CDR3 too. V usage is TRBV6-1 and J usage is TRBJ1-4; D uncertain. The CDR3 is made up of 15 amino acids. V dropped 8 bases and J dropped 4 bases, with 17 bases sitting between them. CDR1 MNHNS and CDR2 SASEGT come from the germline V gene. Here the CDR3 reads CASRSFSYSNEKLFF. The DNA for the CDR3 is TGTGCCAGCCGTAGTTTTTCGTACAGTAATGAAAAACTGTTTTTT.

The table lists this clone with many counts. The rearrangement joins TRBV28 to TRBJ2-5; perhaps TRBD1 as D (6 bases). Germline-derived CDR1 and CDR2 are MDHEN and SYDVKM. The V end lost 2 bases, the J end lost 5 bases, and 15 bases lay between the germline ends. The CDR3 contains 15 residues. CDR3 in DNA: TGTGCCAGCAGTTTACCCTCTACAGGGTATGAGACCCAGTACTTC. It encodes CASSLPSTGYETQYF.

The sample holds many counts of this clone. The chain recombines TRBV28 with TRBJ2-5; 7 nucleotides line up with TRBD2. Trimming removed 2 bases from V and 5 bases from J; junction bases left unmatched: 5. The CDR3 contains 14 residues. Germline V gene lookup returns CDR1 MDHEN and CDR2 SYDVKM. CDR3 sequence: CASSLGGREETQYF. CDR3 DNA sequence: TGTGCCAGCAGTTTAGGGGGGAGGGAGGAGACCCAGTACTTC.

This clone was seen repeatedly, ten times or more. This sequence joins TRBV27 and TRBJ2-1, with TRBD2 identical over 12 bases. Trimming cost V 5 bases and J 9 bases; bases outside gene matches: 5. The CDR3 contains 14 residues. CDR1 is MNHEY, CDR2 SMNVEV, per germline (reference sequence). Written as DNA, the CDR3 is TGTGCCAGCAGTGTGGGACTAGCGGGTGGTGAGCAGTTCTTC. It specifies CASSVGLAGGEQFF.